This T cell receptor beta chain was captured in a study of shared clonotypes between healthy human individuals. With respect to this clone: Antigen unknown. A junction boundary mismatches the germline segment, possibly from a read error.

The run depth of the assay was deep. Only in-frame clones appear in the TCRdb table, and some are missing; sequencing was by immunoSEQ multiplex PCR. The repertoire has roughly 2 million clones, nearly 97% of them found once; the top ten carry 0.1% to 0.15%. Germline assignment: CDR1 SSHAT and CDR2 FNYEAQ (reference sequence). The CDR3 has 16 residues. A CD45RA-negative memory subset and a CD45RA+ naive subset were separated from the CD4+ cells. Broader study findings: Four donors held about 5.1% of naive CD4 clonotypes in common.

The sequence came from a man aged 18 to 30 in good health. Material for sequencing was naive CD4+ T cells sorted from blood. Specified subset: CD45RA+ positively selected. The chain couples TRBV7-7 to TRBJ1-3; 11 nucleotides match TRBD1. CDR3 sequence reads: CASSKRWTGGGNTIYF. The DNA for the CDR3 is TGTGCTAGCAGCAAACGATGGACAGGGGGCGGAAACACCATATATTTT.